One TCR beta chain is described in this entry. Seattle-derived patients entered the study during active infection and were followed longitudinally. The V end lost 7 bases, the J end lost 4 bases, and 16 bases lay between the germline ends. The CDR3 covers 14 residues. Looked up from germline, CDR1 is WSHSY and CDR2 is SAAADI. These data belong to a study of blood T cell repertoires in COVID-19. Whole-study context: From the United States, Italy and Spain came samples of acute and convalescent COVID-19. T cells, B-cell-depleted T cells, or PBMCs provided the cDNA or gDNA that served as material.

Using immunoSEQ multiplex PCR, the repertoire was profiled, and TCRdb retains in-frame clones only, with some absent. The sample has 380,000 or so clones; 75% to 90% are singletons. What was sequenced was peripheral blood. The TCR comes from a woman aged 55-75 years with COVID-19, enrolled during active disease. The rearrangement links TRBV10-2 to TRBJ1-2; D is ambiguous. The CDR3 is CASKDLSEGYGYTF. CDR3 nucleotides: TGCGCCAGCAAGGATCTTAGCGAGGGCTATGGCTACACCTTC.